This TCR beta chain was profiled in a study of regulatory T cells in long-lasting Graves disease. Broader study findings: Persistent disease preferred TRBV28, TRBJ1-2 and TRBJ2-5; new disease, TRBV20-1 and TRBJ2-1.

This CDR3 has 15 residues. Trimming removed 8 bases at V and 4 bases at J, with 20 bases between. CDR1 and CDR2 (germline): GTSNPN, SVGIG (reference sequence). Time point described: newly diagnosed GD, antithyroid drugs for less than 3 months. PBMC RNA served as the TCR library source. Clinicians diagnosed Graves' disease using American Thyroid Association guidelines. Arm-PCR of CDR3 regions with iRepertoire HTBI primers generated TCR beta libraries. TCRdb processed the multiplex PCR reads anew with MiXCR; each CDR3 protein has one entry. Of 350,000 to 450,000 distinct CDR3 sequences in the sample, approximately 16% were seen once. This clonotype was detected ten times or more. Its antigen is currently unknown. The sample was also reused in another study, on T cells in Graves' hyperthyroidism and ophthalmopathy. That investigation notes: With a duration under 2 months, the hyperthyroidism was newly diagnosed in patients aged 18 to 65. Uncontrolled infection, other autoimmune disease, pregnancy or lactation led to exclusion.

This chain joins TRBV30 and TRBJ2-2, with D unresolved. The sequenced sample was peripheral blood mononuclear cells (PBMCs), obtained at new diagnosis, from a patient treated with antithyroid drugs. This TCR was recovered from a man between 40 and 49 years old with Graves disease. The DNA of the CDR3 is TGTGCCCTTAAAGCCCAACGCCTGGGCACCGGGGAGCTGTTTTTT. This gives the protein CALKAQRLGTGELFF.